The 15 T cell receptor beta chains below all came from one sample that was sequenced in a study of blood T cell repertoires in COVID-19 (dated by TCRdb to 2018 to 2021). Library prep was done by the immunoSEQ multiplex PCR assay. TCRdb took this table from immuneACCESS and kept in-frame rearrangements with V and J called. Such tables lack part of the clones; where checked against another copy, unresolved V genes explain under half of the gap, and the rest is unexplained. Counted in this sample were 150,000 or so clones; 80% to 85% of them appeared once. Clones ranked in the top ten supply approximately 13% of the sample. The sequenced sample was PBMCs or T cells enriched from blood (not recorded which). All receptors come from a woman aged 55-70 years who had recovered from COVID-19.

This clone occurred once. CDR3 region: CASTVPGGDGYTF. The CDR3 nucleotides are TGCGCCAGCACGGTCCCCGGCGGTGATGGCTACACCTTC. This chain uses TRBV5-1 with TRBJ1-2; D not certain. The V end was cut by 6 bases, the J end by 6 bases, with 15 bases between. The CDR3 runs 13 residues. Germline CDR1 and CDR2: SGHRS and YFSETQ.

This clone has just one count. This chain joins TRBV5-1 and TRBJ2-1; 7 bases are shared with TRBD1. V lost 4 bases to trimming and J lost 9 bases; unmatched junction nucleotides: 10. The CDR3 has 14 amino acids. Looked up from germline, CDR1 is SGHRS and CDR2 is YFSETQ. DNA for the CDR3: TGCGCCAGCAGCCAGGAGGACAGGCGGAGTGAGCAGTTCTTC. Translating it yields CASSQEDRRSEQFF. The full variable domain, its missing parts supplied by reference TRBV5-1 and TRBJ2-1, is KAGVTQTPRYLIKTRGQQVTLSCSPISGHRSVSWYQQTPGQGLQFLFEYFSETQRNKGNFPGRFSGRQFSNSRSEMNVSTLELGDSALYLCASSQEDRRSEQFFGPGTRLTVL.

This chain uses TRBV5-1 with TRBJ2-3; D gene unclear. The CDR3 is 15 amino acids. In germline, CDR1 is SGHRS, CDR2 YFSETQ. V lost 0 bases to trimming and J lost 6 bases, with 14 bases between them. The CDR3 DNA follows: TGCGCCAGCAGCTTGGGGCAGGTACCCCCCGATACGCAGTATTTT. This sequence encodes CASSLGQVPPDTQYF.

The chain joins TRBV21-1 to TRBJ2-7; TRBD2, as called in the table, went unchecked against the DNA. TRBV21-1 is deemed a pseudogene. This CDR3 is built from 11 residues. The CDR3 nucleotides are TGTGCCAGCAGCAGGACTCCAACCTGGTACTTC. It translates to CASSRTPTWYF.

The chain employs TRBV30 and TRBJ2-7; D possibly corresponds to TRBD1 (5 bases). Germline CDR1 and CDR2: GTSNPN and SVGIG (reference sequence). The CDR3 has 13 amino acids. Trimming pared 3 bases from V and 1 base from J, leaving 10 bases between. The CDR3 protein is CAWSLGVSYEQYF. The CDR3 DNA reads TGTGCCTGGAGCCTAGGGGTATCCTACGAGCAGTACTTC. Supplemented by reference TRBV30 and TRBJ2-7, the full variable domain reads SQTIHQWPATLVQPVGSPLSLECTVEGTSNPNLYWYRQAAGRGLQLLFYSVGIGQISSEVPQNLSASRPQDRQFILSSKKLLLSDSGFYLCAWSLGVSYEQYFGPGTRLTVT.

The chain employs TRBV9 and TRBJ2-1; 9 nucleotides line up with TRBD2. The germline V gene encodes CDR1 SGDLS and CDR2 YYNGEE. The CDR3 extends over 16 amino acids. The ends lost 4 bases at V and 1 base at J; junction bases unmatched: 6. In nucleotides, the CDR3 is TGTGCCAGCAGCCAACACCTAGCGGGGTCCTACAATGAGCAGTTCTTC. This translates into CASSQHLAGSYNEQFF. Full variable domain (outside the CDR3, taken from reference TRBV9 and TRBJ2-1): DSGVTQTPKHLITATGQRVTLRCSPRSGDLSVYWYQQSLDQGLQFLIQYYNGEERAKGNILERFSAQQFPDLHSELNLSSLELGDSALYFCASSQHLAGSYNEQFFGPGTRLTVL.

This clone turned up a few times. The gene calls are TRBV2 and TRBJ2-7, with a weak D call TRBD2 (6 bases). CDR1 and CDR2 (germline): SNHLY, FYNNEI. V was pared by 8 bases and J by 0 bases, with 11 bases between. This CDR3 is 13 amino acids long. Here the CDR3 DNA reads TGTGCCAGCGGGGAGACTAGCTCCTACGAGCAGTACTTC. It encodes CASGETSSYEQYF.

The rearrangement links TRBV5-1 to TRBJ2-7, with TRBD2 matching over 10 bases. V shed 4 bases and J 3 bases; nucleotides not matched to a gene: 4. This CDR3 contains 14 residues. From germline, CDR1 is SGHRS and CDR2 YFSETQ. This CDR3 reads CASSNPSGGYEQYF. In DNA, the CDR3 is TGCGCCAGCAGCAACCCTAGCGGGGGCTACGAGCAGTACTTC.

V usage is TRBV16 and J usage is TRBJ1-5; 8 bases agree with TRBD1. The germline V gene has CDR1 KGHSY and CDR2 FQNENV. The CDR3 contains 15 residues. After removal of 4 bases from V and 5 bases from J, the junction contained 7 bases not matched to a gene. The CDR3 coding sequence is TGTGCCAGCAGCCCACCCGACAGGGGATATCAGCCCCAGCATTTT. This codes for CASSPPDRGYQPQHF.

The chain carries TRBV29-1 and TRBJ1-2; D remains ambiguous. Germline V gives CDR1 SQVTM, CDR2 ANQGSEA. The V and J ends lost 4 bases and 0 bases respectively, with 9 bases between them. CDR3 length: 13 amino acids. The CDR3 region is CSVAIGANYGYTF. CDR3 coding DNA: TGCAGCGTTGCTATTGGAGCTAACTATGGCTACACCTTC.

V is TRBV28 and J is TRBJ2-7; the match to TRBD1 covers 7 bases. The CDR3 length is 14 residues. V was pared by 6 bases and J by 2 bases, with 7 bases of the junction left unmatched. CDR1 is MDHEN and CDR2 is SYDVKM in the germline V gene. The CDR3 is CASRPGQATYEQYF. The CDR3, as DNA: TGTGCCAGCAGGCCAGGACAGGCGACCTACGAGCAGTACTTC.

The J gene is TRBJ1-4, the V gene TRBV2, with D unresolved. V gave up 7 bases and J gave up 7 bases, with 13 bases separating them. Germline V CDR1 and CDR2: SNHLY, FYNNEI. The CDR3 length is 13 residues. For the CDR3, the DNA is TGTGCCAGCACCTCGGAGCCGGTTGAAAAACTGTTTTTT. Translating it yields CASTSEPVEKLFF.

J is TRBJ1-2 and V is TRBV5-1; TRBD1 is a possible D gene (5 bases). CDR3 length: 14 amino acids. V was cut by 1 base and J by 4 bases, with 11 bases left in between. The V gene's germline CDR1 is SGHRS and CDR2 YFSETQ. This CDR3 is CASSLSGQGYGYTF. In DNA form, the CDR3 reads TGCGCCAGCAGCTTGTCAGGGCAGGGCTATGGCTACACCTTC.

The V gene is TRBV7-8, the J gene TRBJ2-4; D is ambiguous. Germline assignment: CDR1 SGHVS and CDR2 FQNEAQ. The CDR3 consists of 12 residues. The V gene lost 5 bases and the J gene lost 11 bases, with 13 bases spanning the gap. The CDR3 region has the DNA TGTGCCAGCAGCCAAGCTTTCCGAGTTCAGTACTTC. As protein: CASSQAFRVQYF.

This chain joins TRBV7-8 and TRBJ2-5, with 10 bases identical to TRBD1. The germline gives CDR1 SGHVS, CDR2 FQNEAQ. V trimming: 4 bases; J trimming: 5 bases; junction bases outside the gene matches: 7. The CDR3 is 15 residues long. The CDR3 nucleotides are TGTGCCAGCAGCTGGGGGGACAGGGGTTCGGAGACCCAGTACTTC. Its protein is CASSWGDRGSETQYF.